This record looks at one T cell receptor (beta chain) sequence and its context. Germline CDR1 is LGHDT and CDR2 is YNNKEL (reference sequence). This CDR3 has 12 amino acids. The ends were cut back, 4 bases at V and 12 bases at J, with 13 bases in the middle. The entry originates in a study of blood T cell repertoires in COVID-19. Using immunoSEQ multiplex PCR, the repertoire was profiled, and TCRdb retains in-frame clones only, with some absent. The table records 150,000 to 200,000 clones, more than 75% of them present only once. Specimen: peripheral blood. The receptor was derived from a woman aged 70-85 years with COVID-19, enrolled during active disease. This sequence joins TRBV3-1 (or the pseudogene TRBV3-2) and TRBJ2-1; D remains unclear. CDR3 in amino acids: CASSPGGPWQFF. The CDR3 nucleotides read TGTGCCAGCAGCCCTGGTGGCCCCTGGCAGTTCTTC.